This T cell receptor (beta chain) stems from a study of T cell responses to AZD1222 COVID-19 vaccine. General study points: Nearly half of the spike-specific TCRs reportedly recognize variant regions that carry no mutations.

The method was immunoSEQ multiplex PCR; TCRdb's version includes in-frame clones alone and lacks a portion of them. In the table there are some 150,000 clones, roughly 90% of which are singletons. Second doses at about 4 or about 12 weeks were pooled. This clone was seen more than once but under ten times. The antigen remains unidentified. The sequence derives from an adult who received the AZD1222 COVID-19 vaccine. Sequencing was performed on peripheral blood, taken 28 days after the second AZD1222 dose.

Here the CDR3 reads CASSESGASYEQYF. As DNA, the CDR3 is TGCGCCAGCAGTGAAAGCGGTGCTTCCTACGAGCAGTACTTC. The rearrangement uses TRBV10-1 and TRBJ2-7, with a tentative D call TRBD2 (5 bases). Trimming removed 3 bases at V and 1 base at J, with 10 bases between. CDR1 and CDR2 from the germline V gene are WNHNN and SYGVQD (reference sequence). The CDR3 loop spans 14 amino acids.